This T cell receptor (beta chain) was sequenced during a study of OX40 agonist ivuxolimab in advanced cancers. Findings and caveats of the study: With doses of 0.1-3.0 mg/kg, partial responders showed among the lowest clonal expansion.

Only in-frame clones appear in the TCRdb table, and some are missing; sequencing was by immunoSEQ multiplex PCR. The sample holds about 68,000 clones; 75% to 95% are singletons and the top ten take about 5.5%. V lost 10 bases and J lost 6; bases outside the gene matches: 12. Germline loops: CDR1 SEHNR, CDR2 FQNEAQ (reference sequence). This CDR3 contains 13 residues. A remark on this clone: Its cognate antigen is unknown.

The chain links TRBV7-9 to TRBJ2-7; 7 bases line up with TRBD2. The clonotype originates from an adult with an advanced solid tumor such as melanoma, head and neck, liver or kidney cancer. Specimen: CD4+ or CD8+ T cells sorted from blood, collected in a trial of the OX40 agonist ivuxolimab. The CDR3 spells CATGGTTYSEQYF. As DNA, the CDR3 is TGTGCCACCGGGGGGACTACGTACTCCGAGCAGTACTTC.